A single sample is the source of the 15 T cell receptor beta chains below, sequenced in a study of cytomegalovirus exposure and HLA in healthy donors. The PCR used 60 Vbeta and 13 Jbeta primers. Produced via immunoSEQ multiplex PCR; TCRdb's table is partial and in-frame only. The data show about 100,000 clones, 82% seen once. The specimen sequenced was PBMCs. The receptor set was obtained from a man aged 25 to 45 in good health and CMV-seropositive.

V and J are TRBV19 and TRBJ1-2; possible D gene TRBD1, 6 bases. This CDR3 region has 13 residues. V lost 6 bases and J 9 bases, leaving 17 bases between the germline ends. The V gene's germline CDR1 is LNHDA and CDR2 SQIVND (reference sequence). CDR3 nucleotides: TGTGCCAGTAGCCCCCGGGGGGCCGACAGCTACACCTTC. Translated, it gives CASSPRGADSYTF.

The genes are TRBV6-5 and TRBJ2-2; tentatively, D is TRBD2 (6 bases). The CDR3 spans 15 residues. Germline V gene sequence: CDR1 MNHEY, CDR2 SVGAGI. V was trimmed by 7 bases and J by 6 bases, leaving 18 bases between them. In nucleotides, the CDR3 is TGTGCCAGCACCCGAGTGTGGGGGGACCCCGGGGAGCTGTTTTTT. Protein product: CASTRVWGDPGELFF.

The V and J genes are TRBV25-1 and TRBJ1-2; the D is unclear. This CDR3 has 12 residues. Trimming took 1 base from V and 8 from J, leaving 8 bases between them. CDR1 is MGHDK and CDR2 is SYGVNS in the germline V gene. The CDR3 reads CASSELRGGYTF. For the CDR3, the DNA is TGTGCCAGCAGTGAATTGCGCGGAGGCTACACCTTC.

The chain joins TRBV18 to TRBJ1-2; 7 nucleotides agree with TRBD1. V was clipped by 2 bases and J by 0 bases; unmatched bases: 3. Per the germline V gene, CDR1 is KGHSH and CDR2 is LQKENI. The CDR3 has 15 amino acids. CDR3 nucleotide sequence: TGTGCCAGCTCACCAGGACAGGACCCTAACTATGGCTACACCTTC. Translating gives CASSPGQDPNYGYTF.

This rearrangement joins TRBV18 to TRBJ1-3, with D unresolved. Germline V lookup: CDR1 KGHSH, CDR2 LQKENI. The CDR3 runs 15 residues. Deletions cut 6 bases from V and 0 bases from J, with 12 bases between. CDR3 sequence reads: CASSPPPGSGNTIYF. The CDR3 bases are TGTGCCAGCTCTCCGCCCCCAGGCTCTGGAAACACCATATATTTT.

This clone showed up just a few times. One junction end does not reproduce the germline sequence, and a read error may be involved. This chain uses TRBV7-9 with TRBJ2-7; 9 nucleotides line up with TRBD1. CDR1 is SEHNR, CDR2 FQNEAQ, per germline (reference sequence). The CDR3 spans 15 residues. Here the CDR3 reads CSSRPPGTGSNEQYF. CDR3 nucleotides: TGTTCCAGCCGCCCCCCCGGGACAGGGTCCAACGAGCAGTACTTC.

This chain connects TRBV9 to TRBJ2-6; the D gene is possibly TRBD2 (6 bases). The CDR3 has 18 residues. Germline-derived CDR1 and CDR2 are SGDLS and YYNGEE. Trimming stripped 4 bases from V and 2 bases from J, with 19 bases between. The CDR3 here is CASSTAEGSIPGANVLTF. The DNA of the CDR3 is TGTGCCAGCAGCACGGCGGAGGGGTCTATCCCTGGGGCCAACGTCCTGACTTTC.

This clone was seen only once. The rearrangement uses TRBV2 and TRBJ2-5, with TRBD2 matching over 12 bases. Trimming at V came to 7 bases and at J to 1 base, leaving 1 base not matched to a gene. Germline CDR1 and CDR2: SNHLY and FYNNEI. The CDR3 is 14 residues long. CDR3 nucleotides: TGTGCCAGCATGACTAGCGGGGGCCAAGAGACCCAGTACTTC. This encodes CASMTSGGQETQYF.

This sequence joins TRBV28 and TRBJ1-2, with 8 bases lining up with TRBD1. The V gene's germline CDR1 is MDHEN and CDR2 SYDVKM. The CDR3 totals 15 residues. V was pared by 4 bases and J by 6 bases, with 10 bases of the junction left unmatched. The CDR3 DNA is TGTGCCAGCAGTTATGGTCCAGGGGGCGAGGATGGCTACACCTTC. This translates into CASSYGPGGEDGYTF.

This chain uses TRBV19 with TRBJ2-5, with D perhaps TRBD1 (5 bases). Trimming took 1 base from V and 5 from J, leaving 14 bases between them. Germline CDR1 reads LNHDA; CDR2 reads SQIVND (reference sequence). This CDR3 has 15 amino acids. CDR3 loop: CASSIGGAIGETQYF. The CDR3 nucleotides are TGTGCCAGTAGTATAGGTGGGGCAATCGGGGAGACCCAGTACTTC.

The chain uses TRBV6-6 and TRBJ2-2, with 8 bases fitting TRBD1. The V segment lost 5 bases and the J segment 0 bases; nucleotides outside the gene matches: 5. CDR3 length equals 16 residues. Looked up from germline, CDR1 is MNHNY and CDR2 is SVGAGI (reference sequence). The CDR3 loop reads CASSNPGQANTGELFF. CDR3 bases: TGTGCCAGCAGTAACCCGGGACAGGCGAACACCGGGGAGCTGTTTTTT.

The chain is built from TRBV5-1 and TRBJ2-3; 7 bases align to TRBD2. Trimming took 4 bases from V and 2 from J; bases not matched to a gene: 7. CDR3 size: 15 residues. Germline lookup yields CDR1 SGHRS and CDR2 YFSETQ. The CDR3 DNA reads TGCGCCAGCAGCGGACTAGGTTTACCCACAGATACGCAGTATTTT. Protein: CASSGLGLPTDTQYF.

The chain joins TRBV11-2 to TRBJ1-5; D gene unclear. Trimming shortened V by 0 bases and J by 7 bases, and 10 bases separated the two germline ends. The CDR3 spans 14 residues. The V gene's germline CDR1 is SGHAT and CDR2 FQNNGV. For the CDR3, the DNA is TGTGCCAGCAGCTTAGATCGCGGGTACCAGCCCCAGCATTTT. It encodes CASSLDRGYQPQHF.

CDR3 residues: CASRQGPTNEKLFF. The CDR3 DNA is TGCGCCAGCCGACAGGGCCCAACTAATGAAAAACTGTTTTTT. The chain combines TRBV5-1 with TRBJ1-4; TRBD1 matches 7 bases. The CDR3 loop spans 14 amino acids. V trimming: 7 bases; J trimming: 0 bases; junction bases outside the gene matches: 3. Germline CDR1 is SGHRS and CDR2 is YFSETQ.

The CDR3 DNA sequence: TGCGCCAGCAGCTTGACAGGGACCGAGACCCAGTACTTC. Its translation is CASSLTGTETQYF. The V and J genes are TRBV5-1 and TRBJ2-5; possibly TRBD1 for D (6 bases). This CDR3 spans 13 amino acids. Germline-derived CDR1 and CDR2 are SGHRS and YFSETQ. Between the trimmed V and J ends, which lost 1 base and 5 bases, there was a span of 9 bases. The entire variable domain, with the rest obtained from reference TRBV5-1 and TRBJ2-5, is as follows: KAGVTQTPRYLIKTRGQQVTLSCSPISGHRSVSWYQQTPGQGLQFLFEYFSETQRNKGNFPGRFSGRQFSNSRSEMNVSTLELGDSALYLCASSLTGTETQYFGPGTRLLVL.